The rows below give T cell receptor beta chains drawn from one sample of a study of blood T cell repertoires in COVID-19. Produced via immunoSEQ multiplex PCR; TCRdb's table is partial and in-frame only. The sample carries around 78,000 clones, just over 85% recorded once. Sequencing was done on a sample of peripheral blood. These receptors came from a human donor in a cohort sampled during active COVID-19. The CDR3 runs from the conserved cysteine through the conserved F or W. D genes are given only for firm matches. Only part of the rows carry a size: once, few, many, or a class if the clone is expanded.

v_call: TRBV28
j_call: TRBJ2-7
clone_size: NA
d_call: TRBD2
cdr3_aa: CASSLGLAGYEQYF
cdr3_nt: TGTGCCAGCAGTTTAGGGCTAGCGGGGTACGAGCAGTACTTC

v_call: TRBV2
j_call: TRBJ2-7
clone_size: NA
d_call: NA
cdr3_aa: CASSLLGQTLEQYF
cdr3_nt: TGTGCCAGCTCATTGCTAGGACAGACTTTAGAGCAGTACTTC

v_call: TRBV5-5
j_call: TRBJ1-4
clone_size: NA
d_call: NA
cdr3_aa: CASSFGSGNQFF
cdr3_nt: NA

v_call: TRBV4-2
j_call: TRBJ2-7
clone_size: NA
d_call: NA
cdr3_aa: CASSPDYGGSPSYEQYF
cdr3_nt: TGTGCCAGCAGCCCAGATTATGGGGGGTCCCCTTCCTACGAGCAGTACTTC

v_call: TRBV5-5
j_call: TRBJ1-2
clone_size: NA
d_call: NA
cdr3_aa: CASSFRGGSGYTF
cdr3_nt: TGTGCCAGCAGCTTTCGGGGGGGCTCTGGCTACACCTTC

v_call: TRBV2
j_call: TRBJ2-1
clone_size: NA
d_call: NA
cdr3_aa: CASSTRNEQFF
cdr3_nt: TGTGCCAGCAGTACACGCAATGAGCAGTTCTTC

v_call: TRBV6-6
j_call: TRBJ2-5
clone_size: NA
d_call: NA
cdr3_aa: CASSYSTDQETQYF
cdr3_nt: TGTGCCAGCAGTTACTCGACAGACCAAGAGACCCAGTACTTC

v_call: TRBV24-1
j_call: TRBJ2-2
clone_size: NA
d_call: TRBD1
cdr3_aa: CATSEPDRGRHGELFF
cdr3_nt: TGTGCCACCAGTGAACCCGACAGGGGGCGACACGGGGAGCTGTTTTTT

v_call: TRBV27
j_call: TRBJ2-1
clone_size: once
d_call: NA
cdr3_aa: CASSLDYRNEQFF
cdr3_nt: TGTGCCAGCAGTTTGGACTACCGCAATGAGCAGTTCTTC

v_call: TRBV7-3
j_call: TRBJ2-2
clone_size: NA
d_call: TRBD1
cdr3_aa: CASSLEVGQTTNTGELFF
cdr3_nt: TGTGCCAGCAGCTTAGAGGTGGGACAGACAACGAACACCGGGGAGCTGTTTTTT

v_call: TRBV11-3
j_call: TRBJ2-3
clone_size: NA
d_call: NA
cdr3_aa: CASSVKGGGRTDTQYF
cdr3_nt: TGTGCCAGCAGCGTAAAGGGGGGGGGCCGAACAGATACGCAGTATTTT

v_call: TRBV7-2
j_call: TRBJ2-3
clone_size: NA
d_call: NA
cdr3_aa: CASSPRRGGDTDTQYF
cdr3_nt: TGTGCCAGCAGCCCACGAAGGGGGGGGGACACAGATACGCAGTATTTT

v_call: TRBV2
j_call: TRBJ2-3
clone_size: NA
d_call: TRBD2
cdr3_aa: CASSGTSGTTDTQYF
cdr3_nt: TGTGCCAGCAGTGGGACTAGCGGGACCACAGATACGCAGTATTTT

v_call: TRBV5-4
j_call: TRBJ1-2
clone_size: NA
d_call: TRBD1
cdr3_aa: CASSLAIDRTGDNYGYTF
cdr3_nt: TGTGCCAGCAGCTTGGCTATAGATCGGACAGGCGATAACTATGGCTACACCTTC

v_call: TRBV28
j_call: TRBJ2-2
clone_size: NA
d_call: NA
cdr3_aa: CASSSSKGTGELFF
cdr3_nt: TGTGCCAGCAGTTCGTCTAAGGGGACCGGGGAGCTGTTTTTT

v_call: TRBV6-4
j_call: TRBJ2-3
clone_size: NA
d_call: NA
cdr3_aa: CASSEGVWTDTQYF
cdr3_nt: TGTGCCAGCAGTGAAGGGGTGTGGACAGATACGCAGTATTTT

v_call: TRBV11-2
j_call: TRBJ2-4
clone_size: NA
d_call: NA
cdr3_aa: CASSVSGQQNIQYF
cdr3_nt: TGTGCCAGCAGCGTATCGGGACAACAAAACATTCAGTACTTC

v_call: TRBV18
j_call: TRBJ1-3
clone_size: NA
d_call: NA
cdr3_aa: CASSPDGHSGNTIYF
cdr3_nt: TGTGCCAGCTCCCCAGATGGACACTCTGGAAACACCATATATTTT

v_call: TRBV9
j_call: TRBJ1-3
clone_size: NA
d_call: NA
cdr3_aa: CASSVGMGTPPTGGNTIYF
cdr3_nt: TGTGCCAGCAGCGTAGGAATGGGGACTCCCCCCACGGGTGGAAACACCATATATTTT

v_call: TRBV7-2
j_call: TRBJ2-3
clone_size: NA
d_call: NA
cdr3_aa: CASSLEGDNTDTQYF
cdr3_nt: TGTGCCAGCAGCTTAGAGGGGGACAACACAGATACGCAGTATTTT

v_call: TRBV5-6
j_call: TRBJ1-2
clone_size: NA
d_call: TRBD1
cdr3_aa: CASSLEQGPNLRYGYTF
cdr3_nt: TGTGCCAGCAGCTTGGAACAGGGGCCGAACTTGAGGTATGGCTACACCTTC

v_call: TRBV10-3
j_call: TRBJ2-3
clone_size: NA
d_call: NA
cdr3_aa: CAIRMEGGTDTQYF
cdr3_nt: TGTGCCATCAGAATGGAGGGCGGCACAGATACGCAGTATTTT

v_call: TRBV4-2
j_call: TRBJ2-3
clone_size: NA
d_call: NA
cdr3_aa: CASSPRYHQADTQYF
cdr3_nt: TGTGCCAGCAGCCCCCGTTACCATCAGGCGGATACGCAGTATTTT

v_call: TRBV3-1/TRBV3-2
j_call: TRBJ2-1
clone_size: NA
d_call: TRBD1
cdr3_aa: CASSHEPGQIYNEQFF
cdr3_nt: TGTGCCAGCAGCCACGAACCGGGACAGATTTACAATGAGCAGTTCTTC

v_call: TRBV3-1/TRBV3-2
j_call: TRBJ2-2
clone_size: NA
d_call: TRBD1
cdr3_aa: CASSQGTGPGELFF
cdr3_nt: TGTGCCAGCAGCCAAGGGACAGGGCCCGGGGAGCTGTTTTTT

v_call: TRBV3-1/TRBV3-2
j_call: TRBJ1-6
clone_size: NA
d_call: NA
cdr3_aa: CASSQDRQGDSPLHF
cdr3_nt: TGTGCCAGCAGCCAAGACCGCCAGGGCGATTCACCCCTCCACTTT

v_call: TRBV15
j_call: TRBJ2-1
clone_size: NA
d_call: TRBD2
cdr3_aa: CATSRGGTSGSSYNEQFF
cdr3_nt: TGTGCCACCAGCAGAGGAGGGACTAGCGGGAGTTCCTACAATGAGCAGTTCTTC

v_call: TRBV6-2/TRBV6-3
j_call: TRBJ2-1
clone_size: NA
d_call: TRBD1
cdr3_aa: CASSYPTLGQTTYNEQFF
cdr3_nt: TGTGCCAGCAGTTACCCAACCCTGGGACAGACGACCTACAATGAGCAGTTCTTC

v_call: TRBV24-1
j_call: TRBJ2-3
clone_size: NA
d_call: NA
cdr3_aa: CATSDSRSVRVFF
cdr3_nt: TGTGCCACCAGTGATTCCCGATCAGTTCGGGTTTTTTTT

v_call: TRBV6-2/TRBV6-3
j_call: TRBJ2-2
clone_size: NA
d_call: TRBD2
cdr3_aa: CASSYFNGLAGVAGELFF
cdr3_nt: TGTGCCAGCAGTTATTTCAATGGACTAGCGGGAGTAGCGGGGGAGCTGTTTTTT

v_call: TRBV6-5
j_call: TRBJ2-1
clone_size: NA
d_call: TRBD1
cdr3_aa: CASRRGTVTNEQFF
cdr3_nt: TGTGCCAGCAGGAGGGGGACAGTAACCAATGAGCAGTTCTTC

v_call: TRBV5-1
j_call: TRBJ2-5
clone_size: NA
d_call: TRBD2
cdr3_aa: CASSYRLAGRVETQYF
cdr3_nt: TGCGCCAGCAGCTATAGACTAGCGGGGCGTGTAGAGACCCAGTACTTC

v_call: TRBV6-5
j_call: TRBJ2-3
clone_size: NA
d_call: TRBD2
cdr3_aa: CASSSRLAGYTDTQYF
cdr3_nt: TGTGCCAGCAGTTCCCGACTAGCGGGGTACACAGATACGCAGTATTTT

v_call: TRBV2
j_call: TRBJ2-7
clone_size: NA
d_call: NA
cdr3_aa: CASVVGENLREQYF
cdr3_nt: TGTGCCAGCGTGGTGGGAGAAAACCTACGCGAGCAGTACTTC

v_call: TRBV11-3
j_call: TRBJ1-3
clone_size: NA
d_call: NA
cdr3_aa: CASSDIWATGNTIYF
cdr3_nt: TGTGCCAGCAGCGACATCTGGGCCACTGGAAACACCATATATTTT

v_call: TRBV4-3
j_call: TRBJ1-1
clone_size: NA
d_call: NA
cdr3_aa: CASSQDRNTEAFF
cdr3_nt: TGCGCCAGCAGCCAAGATCGGAACACTGAAGCTTTCTTT

v_call: TRBV27
j_call: TRBJ1-2
clone_size: once
d_call: NA
cdr3_aa: CASSQDRRSYGYTF
cdr3_nt: TGTGCCAGCAGTCAAGACAGGCGTTCCTATGGCTACACCTTC

v_call: TRBV14
j_call: TRBJ2-5
clone_size: NA
d_call: NA
cdr3_aa: CASSQGRLANQETQYF
cdr3_nt: TGTGCCAGCAGCCAAGGTCGTCTTGCGAACCAAGAGACCCAGTACTTC

v_call: TRBV7-3
j_call: TRBJ2-1
clone_size: NA
d_call: TRBD2
cdr3_aa: CASSLRGRASEQFF
cdr3_nt: TGTGCCAGCAGCTTAAGGGGGAGGGCGAGTGAGCAGTTCTTC